A selection of T cell receptor beta chains follows, all from one sample in a study of blood T cell repertoires in COVID-19. This table comes from immunoSEQ multiplex PCR, and its TCRdb copy is limited to in-frame clones, with some not included. The top ten clones hold 6.2% of a sample with over 200,000 clones, 87% of them seen once. The sequencing sample was made of peripheral blood. All receptors derive from a man in his sixties who had recovered from COVID-19. The CDR3 runs from the conserved cysteine through the conserved F or W. D genes are given only for firm matches. The size of a clone is reported for some rows only, either as once, few or many, or as a class for expanded clones.

d_gene: TRBD2; abundance: .; v_gene: TRBV5-1; j_gene: TRBJ2-1; CDR3nt: TGCGCCAGCAGCTTGGCGGGACTAGCGGGCTACAATGAGCAGTTCTTC; CDR3aa: CASSLAGLAGYNEQFF
d_gene: .; abundance: .; v_gene: TRBV19; j_gene: TRBJ1-1; CDR3nt: TGTGCCAGTAGTATAGACAGGGACACTGAAGCTTTCTTT; CDR3aa: CASSIDRDTEAFF
d_gene: TRBD2; abundance: .; v_gene: TRBV6-6; j_gene: TRBJ2-1; CDR3nt: TGTGCCAGCAGCCCCCGTGGGACTAGCGGGAGCGATGAGCAGTTCTTC; CDR3aa: CASSPRGTSGSDEQFF
d_gene: TRBD1; abundance: .; v_gene: TRBV9; j_gene: TRBJ2-1; CDR3nt: TGTGCCAGCAGCGATACCGGGACAGCCGATGAGCAGTTCTTC; CDR3aa: CASSDTGTADEQFF
d_gene: TRBD1; abundance: .; v_gene: TRBV7-3; j_gene: TRBJ2-2; CDR3nt: TGTGCCAGCAGCCCGGGACAGGGGGACACCGGGGAGCTGTTTTTT; CDR3aa: CASSPGQGDTGELFF
d_gene: TRBD1; abundance: .; v_gene: TRBV4-3; j_gene: TRBJ1-4; CDR3nt: TGCGCCAGCAGCCTCCAGGGGGGCCCTGGTCCTGAAAAACTGTTTTTT; CDR3aa: CASSLQGGPGPEKLFF
d_gene: TRBD1; abundance: once; v_gene: TRBV6-5; j_gene: TRBJ2-7; CDR3nt: TGTGCCAGCAGCCCCGGACAGGGGATCTACGAGCAGTACTTC; CDR3aa: CASSPGQGIYEQYF
d_gene: .; abundance: .; v_gene: TRBV29-1; j_gene: TRBJ2-7; CDR3nt: TGCAGCGCAACTGGGACAACTCCCCACTACGAGCAGTACTTC; CDR3aa: CSATGTTPHYEQYF
d_gene: TRBD2; abundance: .; v_gene: TRBV7-8; j_gene: TRBJ2-1; CDR3nt: TGTGCCAGCAGCTTAGCCTCTAGCGGCACCTCCTACAATGAGCAGTTCTTC; CDR3aa: CASSLASSGTSYNEQFF
d_gene: .; abundance: .; v_gene: TRBV19; j_gene: TRBJ2-5; CDR3nt: TGTGCCAGTAGTACGATGGGCACTCAAGAGACCCAGTACTTC; CDR3aa: CASSTMGTQETQYF
d_gene: TRBD2; abundance: .; v_gene: TRBV3-1/TRBV3-2; j_gene: TRBJ2-1; CDR3nt: TGTGCCAGCAGCCTGGCCAGCGGGGGAAATTTCGAGCAGTTCTTC; CDR3aa: CASSLASGGNFEQFF
d_gene: .; abundance: .; v_gene: TRBV5-1; j_gene: TRBJ2-3; CDR3nt: TGCGCCAGCAGCGATCGCGGGAACGCAGATACGCAGTATTTT; CDR3aa: CASSDRGNADTQYF
d_gene: .; abundance: .; v_gene: TRBV6-1; j_gene: TRBJ2-7; CDR3nt: TGTGCCAGCAGTGATTTTAGGAGTGAGCAGTACTTC; CDR3aa: CASSDFRSEQYF
d_gene: TRBD2; abundance: .; v_gene: TRBV28; j_gene: TRBJ2-3; CDR3nt: TGTGCCAGCACCCTGGGACTAGCGGGGCCAGATACGCAGTATTTT; CDR3aa: CASTLGLAGPDTQYF
d_gene: .; abundance: .; v_gene: TRBV6-9; j_gene: TRBJ2-7; CDR3nt: TGTGCCAGCAGTTATCAACCTCAGGGTCAACCGAAGTACTTC; CDR3aa: CASSYQPQGQPKYF
d_gene: TRBD2; abundance: .; v_gene: TRBV4-2; j_gene: TRBJ2-3; CDR3nt: TGTGCCAGCAGCCAAAATAGCGGGAGTAGCACAGATACGCAGTATTTT; CDR3aa: CASSQNSGSSTDTQYF
d_gene: .; abundance: .; v_gene: TRBV20-1; j_gene: TRBJ2-7; CDR3nt: TGCAGTGCTAGTGCGATGCAACGGGACTACGAGCAGTACTTC; CDR3aa: CSASAMQRDYEQYF
d_gene: TRBD1; abundance: .; v_gene: TRBV7-6; j_gene: TRBJ2-6; CDR3nt: TGTGCCAGCAGCCTCGGACAGGGGGCCTCTGGGGCCAACGTCCTGACTTTC; CDR3aa: CASSLGQGASGANVLTF
d_gene: .; abundance: few; v_gene: TRBV20-1; j_gene: TRBJ1-1; CDR3nt: TGCAGTGCTAGAGACCGGACTGAAGCTTTCTTT; CDR3aa: CSARDRTEAFF
d_gene: TRBD1; abundance: .; v_gene: TRBV7-2; j_gene: TRBJ1-2; CDR3nt: TGTGCCAGCAGCTTAACAGGGGGCACTAACTATGGCTACACCTTC; CDR3aa: CASSLTGGTNYGYTF
d_gene: TRBD1; abundance: .; v_gene: TRBV7-9; j_gene: TRBJ2-7; CDR3nt: TGTGCCAGCAGCCAAACAGGGGGCCCCTACGAGCAGTACTTC; CDR3aa: CASSQTGGPYEQYF
d_gene: .; abundance: .; v_gene: TRBV6-6; j_gene: TRBJ2-3; CDR3nt: TGTGCCACCGCTCTCAGCGGCACAGATACGCAGTATTTT; CDR3aa: CATALSGTDTQYF
d_gene: TRBD1; abundance: .; v_gene: TRBV2; j_gene: TRBJ1-5; CDR3nt: TGTGCCAGCAGTGAAGCGCTGGCAGGGGGTCAGCCCCAGCATTTT; CDR3aa: CASSEALAGGQPQHF
d_gene: .; abundance: .; v_gene: TRBV30; j_gene: TRBJ1-5; CDR3nt: TGTGCCTGGAGCGTTGCGGCGGGAGATCAGCCCCAGCATTTT; CDR3aa: CAWSVAAGDQPQHF
d_gene: .; abundance: .; v_gene: TRBV7-2; j_gene: TRBJ2-7; CDR3nt: TGTGCCAGCAGCGTCAATCAACGGGGGGCTGGGGAGGGCGAGCAGTACTTC; CDR3aa: CASSVNQRGAGEGEQYF
d_gene: .; abundance: .; v_gene: TRBV10-3; j_gene: TRBJ1-4; CDR3nt: TGTGCCATCAGTGACCCCCTCCGGGGGGATGAAAAACTGTTTTTT; CDR3aa: CAISDPLRGDEKLFF
d_gene: .; abundance: .; v_gene: TRBV7-8; j_gene: TRBJ1-6; CDR3nt: TGTGCCAGCAGCATCCGAGGAGTTAATTCACCCCTCCACTTT; CDR3aa: CASSIRGVNSPLHF
d_gene: .; abundance: .; v_gene: TRBV21-1; j_gene: TRBJ1-1; CDR3nt: TGTGCCAGCAGCCGAACCATTACCTCCAGAGGAGGGGACACTGAAGCTTTCTTT; CDR3aa: CASSRTITSRGGDTEAFF
d_gene: .; abundance: .; v_gene: TRBV12-3/TRBV12-4; j_gene: TRBJ2-2; CDR3nt: TGTGCCAGCAGTTGGAGCGCCGGGGAGCTGTTTTTT; CDR3aa: CASSWSAGELFF
d_gene: TRBD1; abundance: .; v_gene: TRBV7-9; j_gene: TRBJ1-4; CDR3nt: TGTGCCAGCAGCTCTGGACAGGGTGGTGAAAAACTGTTTTTT; CDR3aa: CASSSGQGGEKLFF
d_gene: .; abundance: .; v_gene: TRBV6-5; j_gene: TRBJ1-6; CDR3nt: TGTGCCAGCAGGACGGTCGGCGGAGTTCTATCCCTCCACTTT; CDR3aa: CASRTVGGVLSLHF
d_gene: .; abundance: .; v_gene: TRBV27; j_gene: TRBJ1-6; CDR3nt: TGTGCCAGCAGTTTGGGGGCGCGTGTTTCACCCCTCCACTTT; CDR3aa: CASSLGARVSPLHF
d_gene: TRBD1; abundance: .; v_gene: TRBV2; j_gene: TRBJ1-5; CDR3nt: TGTGCCAGCAGCGCTAGACAGGGGACTGGCAATCAGCCCCAGCATTTT; CDR3aa: CASSARQGTGNQPQHF
d_gene: .; abundance: .; v_gene: TRBV7-2; j_gene: TRBJ2-7; CDR3nt: TGTGCCAGCAGCTTAACCACTTACTACGAGCAGTACTTC; CDR3aa: CASSLTTYYEQYF
d_gene: TRBD1; abundance: .; v_gene: TRBV5-1; j_gene: TRBJ2-1; CDR3nt: TGCGCCAGCAGCTTGGACCAAACGGGACAGGGGCTCTTC; CDR3aa: CASSLDQTGQGLF
d_gene: .; abundance: .; v_gene: TRBV10-3; j_gene: TRBJ2-1; CDR3nt: TGTGCCTTGGAGCCGACAGACAACAATGAGCAGTTCTTC; CDR3aa: CALEPTDNNEQFF
d_gene: .; abundance: .; v_gene: TRBV7-3; j_gene: TRBJ2-1; CDR3nt: TGTGCCAGCAGCTTTCTTCCGGAAGGGGGTAATGAGCAGTTCTTC; CDR3aa: CASSFLPEGGNEQFF
d_gene: TRBD1; abundance: .; v_gene: TRBV5-4; j_gene: TRBJ1-4; CDR3nt: TGTGCCAGCAGCCCTAGGACAGGGGAGGAAAAACTGTTTTTT; CDR3aa: CASSPRTGEEKLFF
d_gene: TRBD2; abundance: few; v_gene: TRBV19; j_gene: TRBJ2-2; CDR3nt: TGTGCCAGTAGCTTACCGGGAGGTCGCGGGGAGCTGTTTTTT; CDR3aa: CASSLPGGRGELFF
d_gene: .; abundance: .; v_gene: TRBV3-1/TRBV3-2; j_gene: TRBJ1-2; CDR3nt: TGTGCCAGCAGCCGTGGACAGACTAACTATGGCTACACCTTC; CDR3aa: CASSRGQTNYGYTF
d_gene: .; abundance: .; v_gene: TRBV4-3; j_gene: TRBJ1-4; CDR3nt: TGCGCCAGCAGCCAAGCGTCTAATGAAAAACTGTTTTTT; CDR3aa: CASSQASNEKLFF
d_gene: .; abundance: once; v_gene: TRBV3-1/TRBV3-2; j_gene: TRBJ1-1; CDR3nt: TGTGCCAGCAGCCAAGGTCCGAACAGTAACACTGAAGCTTTCTTT; CDR3aa: CASSQGPNSNTEAFF
d_gene: TRBD1; abundance: .; v_gene: TRBV18; j_gene: TRBJ1-3; CDR3nt: TGTGCCAGCTCACCCCTGCCGGGACAGGGGTCCAACTCTGGAAACACCATATATTTT; CDR3aa: CASSPLPGQGSNSGNTIYF
d_gene: TRBD1; abundance: few; v_gene: TRBV18; j_gene: TRBJ1-1; CDR3nt: TGTGCCAGCTCACCCCTCCCCCTGGACAGGGACACTGAAGCTTTCTTT; CDR3aa: CASSPLPLDRDTEAFF
d_gene: TRBD2; abundance: once; v_gene: TRBV7-2; j_gene: TRBJ2-7; CDR3nt: TGTGCCAGCAGCTCTAGCGGGGCTGTAAGAAACTCCCCTTGGGAGCAGTACTTC; CDR3aa: CASSSSGAVRNSPWEQYF
d_gene: .; abundance: .; v_gene: TRBV18; j_gene: TRBJ1-1; CDR3nt: TGTGCCAGCTCAGTGGGACAGAACACTGAAGCTTTCTTT; CDR3aa: CASSVGQNTEAFF
d_gene: .; abundance: .; v_gene: TRBV9; j_gene: TRBJ1-1; CDR3nt: TGTGCCAGCAGCCCTCACATGAACACTGAAGCTTTCTTT; CDR3aa: CASSPHMNTEAFF
d_gene: .; abundance: .; v_gene: TRBV11-2; j_gene: TRBJ1-1; CDR3nt: TGTGCCAGCAGCCGCGGACAAGTGAACACTGAAGCTTTCTTT; CDR3aa: CASSRGQVNTEAFF
d_gene: .; abundance: .; v_gene: TRBV5-1; j_gene: TRBJ2-3; CDR3nt: TGCGCCAGCAGCTTGTTATCCCGGAGGAGCACAGATACGCAGTATTTT; CDR3aa: CASSLLSRRSTDTQYF
d_gene: .; abundance: .; v_gene: TRBV3-1/TRBV3-2; j_gene: TRBJ1-4; CDR3nt: TGTGCCAGCAGCCGTACAGGGCCGGGGGGTGAAAAACTGTTTTTT; CDR3aa: CASSRTGPGGEKLFF
d_gene: .; abundance: .; v_gene: TRBV3-1/TRBV3-2; j_gene: TRBJ2-2; CDR3nt: TGTGCCAGCAAGCTTCGGCAGGGGAGCACCGGGGAGCTGTTTTTT; CDR3aa: CASKLRQGSTGELFF
d_gene: .; abundance: once; v_gene: TRBV5-8; j_gene: TRBJ2-4; CDR3nt: TGTGCCAGCAGCTTGGCAATAGCCAGGGACATTCAGTACTTC; CDR3aa: CASSLAIARDIQYF
d_gene: .; abundance: .; v_gene: TRBV27; j_gene: TRBJ2-3; CDR3nt: TGTGCCAGCAGAGTAGCGGTTAGCACAGATACGCAGTATTTT; CDR3aa: CASRVAVSTDTQYF
d_gene: .; abundance: .; v_gene: TRBV24-1; j_gene: TRBJ2-1; CDR3nt: TGTGCCACCAGTGACAGCAGGGGGGATGAGCAGTTCTTC; CDR3aa: CATSDSRGDEQFF
d_gene: TRBD2; abundance: .; v_gene: TRBV29-1; j_gene: TRBJ2-1; CDR3nt: TGCAGCACGACTAGCGGGAGAGGTGAGCAGTTCTTC; CDR3aa: CSTTSGRGEQFF
d_gene: TRBD1; abundance: .; v_gene: TRBV2; j_gene: TRBJ1-1; CDR3nt: TGTGCCAACGGACAGGTTGCTGAAGCTTTCTTT; CDR3aa: CANGQVAEAFF
d_gene: TRBD2; abundance: .; v_gene: TRBV25-1; j_gene: TRBJ2-1; CDR3nt: TGTGCCAGCAGTTTCTCGGGACTAGCCGTACCCTACAATGAGCAGTTCTTC; CDR3aa: CASSFSGLAVPYNEQFF
d_gene: TRBD2; abundance: .; v_gene: TRBV5-1; j_gene: TRBJ2-5; CDR3nt: TGCGCCAGCCAAGTAGCGGGGGGCAGGGAGACCCAGTACTTC; CDR3aa: CASQVAGGRETQYF
d_gene: TRBD1; abundance: .; v_gene: TRBV5-4; j_gene: TRBJ1-2; CDR3nt: TGTGCCAGCAGCTTGGGAAGTAGAGGGGGCAATGGCTACACCTTC; CDR3aa: CASSLGSRGGNGYTF